The 31 T cell receptor beta chains listed next were all sequenced from one sample in a study of T cells in localized non-small cell lung cancer. The protocol was immunoSEQ multiplex PCR, while the TCRdb copy is restricted to in-frame clones and leaves out a portion. Among roughly 1,800 clones listed, 25% to 30% were seen once. Sample: lung tumor tissue, taken before any cancer treatment. All receptors come from a woman aged 40-69 years with stage I lung adenocarcinoma.

This chain connects TRBV19 to TRBJ2-7; 10 nucleotides align to TRBD2. CDR1 is LNHDA and CDR2 is SQIVND in the germline V gene (reference sequence). V shed 5 bases and J 7 bases; nucleotides not matched to a gene: 8. The CDR3 contains 14 residues. The CDR3 sequence: CASSSPGLASEQYF. The CDR3 coding sequence is TGTGCCAGTAGTTCCCCGGGACTAGCGAGTGAGCAGTACTTC.

This chain links TRBV28 with TRBJ1-2; D gene unclear. V lost 6 bases and J 8 bases, leaving 19 bases between the germline ends. This CDR3 contains 14 residues. Germline CDR1 MDHEN, CDR2 SYDVKM. In nucleotides, the CDR3 is TGTGCCAGCAGCCTTACTACAGACTTTATGGGCTACACCTTC. Protein: CASSLTTDFMGYTF.

This clone was picked up a small number of times. CDR3 sequence reads: CASSLQATGQDSNQPQHF. The CDR3 DNA reads as TGTGCCAGCTCCTTACAGGCCACGGGACAAGATAGCAATCAGCCCCAGCATTTT. V usage is TRBV18 and J usage is TRBJ1-5; possibly TRBD1 for D (6 bases). The CDR3 has 18 residues. CDR1 and CDR2 (germline): KGHSH, LQKENI. With 6 bases removed from V and 0 bases from J, the gap between germline ends came to 21 bases.

This clone was seen a few times. This rearrangement joins TRBV8-2 to TRBJ1-1; the tabulated D call, TRBD1, remains unverified against the DNA. TRBV8-2 is described as a pseudogene. CDR3 size: 16 residues. CDR3 protein: CASSPPGQGGSTEAFF. The CDR3 bases are TGTGCCAGCAGTCCCCCGGGACAGGGCGGTTCTACTGAAGCTTTCTTT.

By frequency in the sample, this clone is medium-sized (0.01 to 0.1%). The rearrangement links TRBV19 to TRBJ1-5; 7 bases are shared with TRBD1. The ends lost 6 bases at V and 5 bases at J; junction bases unmatched: 4. In germline, CDR1 is LNHDA, CDR2 SQIVND (reference sequence). CDR3 size: 13 residues. The CDR3: CASRVRGDQPQHF. In DNA, the CDR3 is TGTGCCAGTAGAGTCAGGGGGGATCAGCCCCAGCATTTT. The complete variable domain, with remaining parts taken from reference TRBV19 and TRBJ1-5, reads DGGITQSPKYLFRKEGQNVTLSCEQNLNHDAMYWYRQDPGQGLRLIYYSQIVNDFQKGDIAEGYSVSREKKESFPLTVTSAQKNPTAFYLCASRVRGDQPQHFGDGTRLSIL.

The CDR3 spells CASSVATDNSPLHF. In nucleotides, the CDR3 is TGTGCCAGCAGCGTAGCGACAGATAATTCACCCCTCCACTTT. The V call is TRBV9, the J call TRBJ1-6; a weak D match, TRBD1 (5 bases). V was clipped by 0 bases and J by 5 bases, with 6 bases between them. This CDR3 is built from 14 residues. From germline, CDR1 is SGDLS and CDR2 YYNGEE.

The chain recombines TRBV29-1 with TRBJ2-1, with 12 bases matching TRBD2. The CDR3 length is 15 residues. CDR1 is SQVTM and CDR2 is ANQGSEA in the germline V gene. V lost 7 bases and J lost 4; bases outside the gene matches: 8. CDR3 amino acids: CSAPPSGRDYNEQFF. CDR3 in DNA: TGCAGCGCACCTCCTAGCGGGAGGGATTACAATGAGCAGTTCTTC.

This clone has just a few counts. The chain uses TRBV28 and TRBJ1-3; no clear D gene. V lost 7 bases to trimming and J lost 3 bases, with 10 bases between them. CDR3 size: 13 residues. Germline CDR1 and CDR2: MDHEN and SYDVKM. This CDR3 reads CASTPWDGNTIYF. CDR3 bases: TGTGCCAGCACCCCCTGGGATGGAAACACCATATATTTT.

This rearrangement joins TRBV6-8 to TRBJ1-1, with 10 bases fitting TRBD1. There are 13 residues in the CDR3. Trimming took 5 bases from V and 5 from J; bases not matched to a gene: 2. Per germline, CDR1 MNHGY and CDR2 SAAAGT. The CDR3 loop is CASSDRGRTEAFF. The CDR3 bases are TGTGCCAGCAGTGACAGGGGGCGAACTGAAGCTTTCTTT.

The chain links TRBV5-1 to TRBJ2-7, with a possible D match to TRBD2 (5 bases). CDR1 SGHRS and CDR2 YFSETQ come from the germline V gene. V was cut by 0 bases and J by 3 bases, with 10 bases left in between. The CDR3 sequence is 14 residues long. The CDR3 region has the DNA TGCGCCAGCAGCTTGGCATGGGGAGACTACGAGCAGTACTTC. It encodes CASSLAWGDYEQYF.

The genes are TRBV10-2 and TRBJ1-1, with D uncertain. Trimming stripped 2 bases from V and 2 bases from J, with 6 bases between. CDR1 is WSHSY, CDR2 SAAADI, per germline. This CDR3 is built from 13 residues. As DNA, the CDR3 is TGCGCCAGCAGTGAGAACTCCAACACTGAAGCTTTCTTT. This gives the protein CASSENSNTEAFF.

This rearrangement joins TRBV28 to TRBJ1-1; possibly TRBD1 for D (6 bases). The V end lost 6 bases, the J end lost 4 bases, and 12 bases lay between the germline ends. Germline-derived CDR1 and CDR2 are MDHEN and SYDVKM. The CDR3 is 13 residues long. CDR3 residues: CASSGPRGTEAFF. The CDR3 nucleotides are TGTGCCAGCAGCGGGCCCAGGGGCACTGAAGCTTTCTTT.

The J gene is TRBJ2-7, the V gene TRBV23-1; no firm D call. TRBV23-1 is classed as an ORF, of uncertain function. The CDR3 extends over 14 amino acids. V was shortened by 4 bases and J by 0 bases, with 10 bases between the two germline ends. CDR3 region: CASSRGNFSYEQYF. The CDR3 DNA is TGCGCCAGCAGTCGGGGAAATTTCTCCTACGAGCAGTACTTC.

This clone is labeled as medium-sized. The gene calls are TRBV9 and TRBJ2-3, with TRBD2 matching over 7 bases. CDR3 size: 14 residues. CDR1 and CDR2 (germline): SGDLS, YYNGEE. V shed 1 base and J 3 bases; nucleotides not matched to a gene: 2. CDR3 in DNA: TGTGCCAGCAGCGTACGCGGGGGAACAGATACGCAGTATTTT. Translating gives CASSVRGGTDTQYF.

The chain combines TRBV6-8 with TRBJ2-7, with D hard to call. V gave up 5 bases and J gave up 7 bases, with 12 bases separating them. CDR1 and CDR2 from the germline V gene are MNHGY and SAAAGT. The CDR3 extends over 12 amino acids. CDR3 coding DNA: TGTGCCAGCAGTCCGTCCTATAGGGAGCAGTACTTC. This codes for CASSPSYREQYF.

This clone was observed a few times. The CDR3 is CATQTAYNTGELFF. As DNA, the CDR3 is TGTGCCACCCAGACGGCTTATAACACCGGGGAGCTGTTTTTT. This chain connects TRBV19 to TRBJ2-2, with D uncertain. This CDR3 is 14 amino acids long. The germline V gene encodes CDR1 LNHDA and CDR2 SQIVND (reference sequence). Trimming shortened V by 10 bases and J by 2 bases, and 14 bases separated the two germline ends.

The chain combines TRBV30 with TRBJ1-6; D gene ambiguous. V was trimmed by 2 bases and J by 10 bases, leaving 6 bases between them. In germline, CDR1 is GTSNPN, CDR2 SVGIG (reference sequence). The CDR3 covers 11 residues. The CDR3 loop is CAWSKSSPLHF. CDR3 in DNA: TGTGCCTGGAGTAAGAGCTCACCCCTCCACTTT.

The V call is TRBV5-1, the J call TRBJ2-6; D is uncertain. CDR1 is SGHRS and CDR2 is YFSETQ in the germline V gene. This CDR3 comprises 17 residues. V gave up 0 bases and J gave up 0 bases, with 10 bases separating them. The CDR3 sequence is CASSLGFIDSGANVLTF. DNA of the CDR3: TGCGCCAGCAGCTTGGGATTCATTGACTCTGGGGCCAACGTCCTGACTTTC.

This clone was counted only a few times. The gene calls are TRBV6-8 and TRBJ2-2; D unclear. Per germline, CDR1 MNHGY and CDR2 SAAAGT. The V gene lost 6 bases and the J gene lost 2 bases, with 10 bases spanning the gap. The CDR3 covers 14 residues. The CDR3 DNA reads as TGTGCCAGCAGGGCGGAGATTAACACCGGGGAGCTGTTTTTT. Protein product: CASRAEINTGELFF.

The V and J genes are TRBV6-8 and TRBJ1-4; D is uncertain. The CDR3 has 15 amino acids. V was pared by 5 bases and J by 0 bases, with 10 bases between. Germline V lookup: CDR1 MNHGY, CDR2 SAAAGT. CDR3 bases: TGTGCCAGCAGTCCCCGGAGGGCAACTAATGAAAAACTGTTTTTT. It yields the protein CASSPRRATNEKLFF.

The chain uses TRBV5-1 and TRBJ2-5, with D unclear. The CDR3 is 14 amino acids. CDR1 is SGHRS, CDR2 YFSETQ, per germline. With 0 bases removed from V and 0 bases from J, the gap between germline ends came to 6 bases. The CDR3 region is CASSLASYQETQYF. The CDR3 region has the DNA TGCGCCAGCAGCTTGGCCAGTTACCAAGAGACCCAGTACTTC.

This clone showed up many times. The CDR3 end is not reached by the read, which stops 1 residue before it; the germline J gene fills it in. This chain uses TRBV6-1 with TRBJ2-1, with TRBD2 identical over 9 bases. The junction had 1 base not matched to a gene; V was cut back by 0 bases and J by 7 bases. This CDR3 contains 14 residues. Germline V gives CDR1 MNHNS, CDR2 SASEGT. The part of the CDR3 DNA that was read is TGTGCCAGCAGTGAAGCTAGCGGGGGAAATGAGCAGTTC. It specifies CASSEASGGNEQF. The complete CDR3 protein is CASSEASGGNEQFF.

By share, this clone ranks as large. A junction end diverges from the germline sequence, so it may reflect a read error. The chain employs TRBV6-8 and TRBJ2-5; tentatively, D is TRBD1 or TRBD2 (5 bases each). Germline lookup yields CDR1 MNHGY and CDR2 SAAAGT. This CDR3 is 15 amino acids long. CDR3 region: CAISGFGDDQETQYF. The CDR3 nucleotides read TGTGCCATCAGTGGATTTGGGGACGACCAAGAGACCCAGTACTTC.

The chain carries TRBV5-1 and TRBJ2-3; 8 bases fit TRBD1. From germline, CDR1 is SGHRS and CDR2 YFSETQ. CDR3 length: 15 residues. After removal of 4 bases from V and 1 base from J, the junction contained 5 bases not matched to a gene. In DNA form, the CDR3 reads TGCGCCAGCAGCCTTCGGACAGGGCGCACAGATACGCAGTATTTT. Translated, it gives CASSLRTGRTDTQYF.

This clone has only a few counts. This chain links TRBV6-8 with TRBJ1-1; D not certain. CDR3 length: 12 residues. Germline assignment: CDR1 MNHGY and CDR2 SAAAGT. Trimming cost V 6 bases and J 0 bases, with 5 bases left between them. CDR3 DNA: TGTGCCAGCAGGCACTTGAACACTGAAGCTTTCTTT. The encoded protein is CASRHLNTEAFF.

In its sample, this clone ranks as medium-sized. This rearrangement joins TRBV7-2 to TRBJ2-1, with 7 nucleotides matching TRBD1. The CDR3 totals 13 residues. Germline V gene data show CDR1 as SGHTA and CDR2 as FQGNSA. V shed 8 bases and J 3 bases; nucleotides not matched to a gene: 4. CDR3 residues: CASLTGDYNEQFF. CDR3 nucleotide sequence: TGTGCCAGCCTTACAGGGGACTACAATGAGCAGTTCTTC.

Only a few counts were recorded for this clone. The chain recombines TRBV6-8 with TRBJ2-7; D perhaps matches TRBD1 (6 bases). Trimming shortened V by 2 bases and J by 3 bases, and 8 bases separated the two germline ends. The CDR3 runs to 13 residues. Germline V gene lookup returns CDR1 MNHGY and CDR2 SAAAGT. The chain's CDR3 is CASSYGGNYEQYF. As DNA, the CDR3 is TGTGCCAGCAGTTACGGGGGCAACTACGAGCAGTACTTC.

The gene calls are TRBV5-1 and TRBJ2-3; tentative D call: TRBD2 (5 bases). Trimming took 3 bases from V and 3 from J, leaving 11 bases between them. The CDR3 totals 14 residues. In germline, CDR1 is SGHRS, CDR2 YFSETQ. CDR3 residues: CASSSGLITDTQYF. CDR3 nucleotides: TGCGCCAGCAGCTCTGGACTGATAACAGATACGCAGTATTTT.

This clone is deemed medium-sized. V usage is TRBV11-3 and J usage is TRBJ1-4; no definite D call. The V gene lost 3 bases and the J gene lost 2 bases, with 13 bases spanning the gap. This CDR3 has 16 amino acids. Germline values: CDR1 SGHNT, CDR2 YENEEA. The CDR3 DNA reads TGTGCCAGCAGCTTGGTTGCGGGCGGCACTAATGAAAAACTGTTTTTT. It specifies CASSLVAGGTNEKLFF.

This chain uses TRBV29-1 with TRBJ2-2, with D tentatively TRBD1 or TRBD2 (7 bases each). The germline V and J ends were trimmed by 7 bases and 3 bases, with 15 bases remaining between them. The CDR3 is 14 residues long. Germline assignment: CDR1 SQVTM and CDR2 ANQGSEA. Here the CDR3 DNA reads TGCAGCGCCAACAGGGGAGGGTACACCGGGGAGCTGTTTTTT. This gives the protein CSANRGGYTGELFF.

V and J are TRBV6-8 and TRBJ1-1; 7 positions match TRBD1. The CDR3 is 17 residues long. Unmatched junction bases numbered 13, after V lost 5 bases and J lost 1 base. Germline V lookup: CDR1 MNHGY, CDR2 SAAAGT. The CDR3 is CASSLPLQGRPNTEAFF. CDR3 DNA: TGTGCCAGCAGTCTCCCTCTACAGGGGAGACCGAACACTGAAGCTTTCTTT.